Ten or more counts support the clone carrying this T cell receptor (beta chain). The isolated RNA, all of it, was reverse transcribed, so expressed TCRB transcripts were what got sequenced. Sequenced by immunoSEQ multiplex PCR; TCRdb stores in-frame clones only, minus some. The table includes around 290,000 clones, about 8.5% detected once. These data belong to a study of beta chain features in type 1 diabetes. Germline V gives CDR1 SGHRS, CDR2 YFSETQ. Trimming removed 4 bases from V and 2 bases from J, with 18 bases in between. This CDR3 comprises 16 residues. The chain is built from TRBV5-1 and TRBJ1-1, with D possibly being TRBD1 (5 bases). The sequence derives from a woman younger than 35 in good health. The sample comprised central memory CD4+ T cells from blood. The CDR3 spells CASSPGDRTGNTEAFF. DNA for the CDR3: TGCGCCAGCAGCCCGGGGGACCGCACGGGAAACACTGAAGCTTTCTTT.